This T cell receptor (beta chain) was captured in a study of control samples from healthy donors and cancer patients. Method: immunoSEQ multiplex PCR; TCRdb's copy keeps in-frame clones and lacks some. The sample has tens of thousands of clones; 80% to 95% are singletons. The CDR3 has 13 amino acids. Germline V CDR1 and CDR2: LNHDA, SQIVND (reference sequence). V was clipped by 7 bases and J by 2 bases, with 10 bases between them. This rearrangement joins TRBV19 to TRBJ2-3, with D unclear. What was sequenced was blood. This receptor was identified in a woman aged 45-59 years in good health. The CDR3 is CASNLHYTDTQYF. For the CDR3, the DNA is TGTGCCAGTAACTTACATTACACAGATACGCAGTATTTT.